Listed below are T cell receptor beta chains from one sample, sequenced in a study of control samples from healthy donors and cancer patients. TCRdb's table, derived via immunoSEQ multiplex PCR, lists solely in-frame clones and lacks some. The top ten hold 15% to 20% of the sample, which has more than 95,000 clones, around 89% seen once. Sequencing used PBMCs. The receptors shown here come from a man aged 60-69 years with lung cancer. The CDR3 runs from the conserved cysteine through the conserved F or W. The D gene is left open where the match is weak. The size field is filled for only some rows; it gives once, few, many or a size class.

d_gene: NA
j_gene: TRBJ1-1
abundance: NA
v_gene: TRBV7-2
CDR3nt: TGTGCCAGCAGCTTAGAGTGGGGAAGAGGAGCTTTCTTT
CDR3aa: CASSLEWGRGAFF

d_gene: TRBD1
j_gene: TRBJ1-5
abundance: NA
v_gene: TRBV6-5
CDR3nt: TGTGCCACCCTAAGGGACAGCGCCAATCAGCCCCAGCATTTT
CDR3aa: CATLRDSANQPQHF

d_gene: TRBD2
j_gene: TRBJ2-5
abundance: NA
v_gene: TRBV5-6
CDR3nt: TGTGCCAGCAGCTTGTCGGTCCAGCGGGGGGGCGACGAGACCCAGTACTTC
CDR3aa: CASSLSVQRGGDETQYF

d_gene: TRBD1
j_gene: TRBJ2-2
abundance: NA
v_gene: TRBV3-1/TRBV3-2
CDR3nt: TGTGCCAGCAGCCTTCGACAGGGCACCGGGGAGCTGTTTTTT
CDR3aa: CASSLRQGTGELFF

d_gene: TRBD2
j_gene: TRBJ2-1
abundance: NA
v_gene: TRBV29-1
CDR3nt: TGCAGCGTTGGTCTAGCGGGGGGTAACCGGATATTCTTC
CDR3aa: CSVGLAGGNRIFF

d_gene: NA
j_gene: TRBJ2-1
abundance: NA
v_gene: TRBV27
CDR3nt: TGTGCCAGCAGTTTAAGGTCCCGGGGTTTACAATACAATGAGCAGTTCTTC
CDR3aa: CASSLRSRGLQYNEQFF

d_gene: NA
j_gene: TRBJ1-1
abundance: few
v_gene: TRBV6-5
CDR3nt: TGTGCCAGCAGAAGGAGTGGGCGGGGCACTGAAGCTTTCTTT
CDR3aa: CASRRSGRGTEAFF

d_gene: NA
j_gene: TRBJ2-2
abundance: NA
v_gene: TRBV10-3
CDR3nt: TGTGCCATCAGTGATTGGGCAGAATTGAACACCGGGGAGCTGTTTTTT
CDR3aa: CAISDWAELNTGELFF

d_gene: NA
j_gene: TRBJ2-6
abundance: NA
v_gene: TRBV2
CDR3nt: TGTGCCAGCAGTGAAAGAGGATCTGGGGCCAACGTCCTGACTTTC
CDR3aa: CASSERGSGANVLTF

d_gene: NA
j_gene: TRBJ1-2
abundance: many
v_gene: TRBV18
CDR3nt: TGTGCCAGCTCACCCCGCACGGCCTCAGGCTACACCTTC
CDR3aa: CASSPRTASGYTF

d_gene: NA
j_gene: TRBJ1-1
abundance: NA
v_gene: TRBV12-5
CDR3nt: TGTGCTAGTGGTTTGGAGGGGGGGGCGCGAGCTTTCTTT
CDR3aa: CASGLEGGARAFF

d_gene: TRBD2
j_gene: TRBJ2-4
abundance: NA
v_gene: TRBV6-1
CDR3nt: TGTGCCAGCAGTGAACTAGCGGGGGGGTCAATCGGCATTCAGTACTTC
CDR3aa: CASSELAGGSIGIQYF

d_gene: NA
j_gene: TRBJ1-5
abundance: NA
v_gene: TRBV7-3
CDR3nt: TGTGCCAGCAGCCCCGCGGGGCCCAATCAGCCCCAGCATTTT
CDR3aa: CASSPAGPNQPQHF

d_gene: NA
j_gene: TRBJ2-3
abundance: few
v_gene: TRBV6-4
CDR3nt: TGTGCCAGCAGTGACTCAGGTGCCACAGACACAGATACGCAGTATTTT
CDR3aa: CASSDSGATDTDTQYF

d_gene: TRBD1
j_gene: TRBJ2-3
abundance: NA
v_gene: TRBV7-2
CDR3nt: TGTGCCAGCAGCTCACAGGGGGCGCGAAGCACAGATACGCAGTATTTT
CDR3aa: CASSSQGARSTDTQYF

d_gene: NA
j_gene: TRBJ1-3
abundance: NA
v_gene: TRBV12-5
CDR3nt: TGTGCTAGTGGTTTGGACGGGGGCTCTGGAAACACCATATATTTT
CDR3aa: CASGLDGGSGNTIYF

d_gene: TRBD1
j_gene: TRBJ2-7
abundance: few
v_gene: TRBV11-2
CDR3nt: TGTGCCAGCAGCTTTCCTGGGACAGGGACCTACGAGCAGTACTTC
CDR3aa: CASSFPGTGTYEQYF

d_gene: NA
j_gene: TRBJ2-3
abundance: NA
v_gene: TRBV28
CDR3nt: TGTGCCAGCAGTTTTCTCCAGGGCACAGATACGCAGTATTTT
CDR3aa: CASSFLQGTDTQYF

d_gene: NA
j_gene: TRBJ1-2
abundance: few
v_gene: TRBV29-1
CDR3nt: TGCAGCTCCCCGGGTGGGGTAGGTGGCTACACCTTC
CDR3aa: CSSPGGVGGYTF

d_gene: TRBD1
j_gene: TRBJ1-4
abundance: NA
v_gene: TRBV7-9
CDR3nt: TGTGCCAGCTCACAGGGGGCTAATGAAAAACTGTTTTTT
CDR3aa: CASSQGANEKLFF

d_gene: NA
j_gene: TRBJ2-1
abundance: NA
v_gene: TRBV6-5
CDR3nt: TGTGCCAGCAAGCAGGGGGGGAATGAGCAGTTCTTC
CDR3aa: CASKQGGNEQFF

d_gene: TRBD2
j_gene: TRBJ2-3
abundance: NA
v_gene: TRBV7-7
CDR3nt: TGTGCCAGCAGCTTATCGTCTAGCGGGGGAACAGATACGCAGTATTTT
CDR3aa: CASSLSSSGGTDTQYF

d_gene: TRBD1
j_gene: TRBJ2-6
abundance: NA
v_gene: TRBV27
CDR3nt: TGTGCCAGCAGTCCCCCCGTTGTAGAGGGGGCTTATTCTGGGGCCAACGTCCTGACTTTC
CDR3aa: CASSPPVVEGAYSGANVLTF

d_gene: TRBD1
j_gene: TRBJ1-3
abundance: NA
v_gene: TRBV10-2
CDR3nt: TGCGCCAGCAGTCCCCAGGGGGCCCGTGGAAACACCATATATTTT
CDR3aa: CASSPQGARGNTIYF

d_gene: TRBD1
j_gene: TRBJ1-2
abundance: NA
v_gene: TRBV7-2
CDR3nt: TGTGCCAGCAGCTCCCAGACAGGGAGTGCGGTCGACTATGGCTACACCTTC
CDR3aa: CASSSQTGSAVDYGYTF

d_gene: NA
j_gene: TRBJ2-2
abundance: NA
v_gene: TRBV4-2
CDR3nt: TGTGCCAGCAGCCAAGGGTGGACGGCGAACACCGGGGAGCTGTTTTTT
CDR3aa: CASSQGWTANTGELFF

d_gene: NA
j_gene: TRBJ2-3
abundance: NA
v_gene: TRBV7-2
CDR3nt: TGTGCCAGCTCCTTCACAGATACGCAGTATTTT
CDR3aa: CASSFTDTQYF

d_gene: NA
j_gene: TRBJ1-5
abundance: NA
v_gene: TRBV7-2
CDR3nt: TGTGCCAGCAGCTTAGGCAGGGGTAATCAGCCCCAGCATTTT
CDR3aa: CASSLGRGNQPQHF

d_gene: NA
j_gene: TRBJ2-7
abundance: few
v_gene: TRBV5-8
CDR3nt: TGTGCCAGCAGCTTGGAACGGATCATTTCCTACGAGCAGTACTTC
CDR3aa: CASSLERIISYEQYF

d_gene: NA
j_gene: TRBJ2-5
abundance: NA
v_gene: TRBV7-2
CDR3nt: TGTGCCAGCAGCTTCCCACCGTACCAAGAGACCCAGTACTTC
CDR3aa: CASSFPPYQETQYF

d_gene: NA
j_gene: TRBJ1-1
abundance: NA
v_gene: TRBV15
CDR3nt: TGTGCCACCAGCAGAGGTACGGGACGGTTGAACACTGAAGCTTTCTTT
CDR3aa: CATSRGTGRLNTEAFF

d_gene: NA
j_gene: TRBJ2-3
abundance: once
v_gene: TRBV29-1
CDR3nt: TGCAGCGTTGTCGGCACTAAACAGGGACTCCTCACAGATACGCAGTATTTT
CDR3aa: CSVVGTKQGLLTDTQYF

d_gene: NA
j_gene: TRBJ1-2
abundance: NA
v_gene: TRBV5-1
CDR3nt: TGCGCCAGCAGCTTGGCCCCCGGGGCGCCGGACTATGGCTACACCTTC
CDR3aa: CASSLAPGAPDYGYTF

d_gene: TRBD2
j_gene: TRBJ2-7
abundance: once
v_gene: TRBV7-6
CDR3nt: TGTGCCAGCAGCTTAGAGCCCGGGACTAGCGGGGGATACGAGCAGTACTTC
CDR3aa: CASSLEPGTSGGYEQYF

d_gene: NA
j_gene: TRBJ2-6
abundance: NA
v_gene: TRBV11-3
CDR3nt: TGTGCCATACGTCGGACTGGGGCCAACGTCCTGACTTTC
CDR3aa: CAIRRTGANVLTF

d_gene: NA
j_gene: TRBJ2-1
abundance: NA
v_gene: TRBV5-1
CDR3nt: TGCGCCAGCAGCTTGGCGGCTGTTTTAGGTGAGCAGTTCTTC
CDR3aa: CASSLAAVLGEQFF

d_gene: TRBD2
j_gene: TRBJ2-4
abundance: NA
v_gene: TRBV11-3
CDR3nt: TGTGCCAGCGGTAGCGGGGGGGCTAAAAACATTCAGTACTTC
CDR3aa: CASGSGGAKNIQYF

d_gene: NA
j_gene: TRBJ1-3
abundance: once
v_gene: TRBV5-6
CDR3nt: TGTGCCAGCAGCTTGGCCAGGGCTGGAAACACCATATATTTT
CDR3aa: CASSLARAGNTIYF

d_gene: NA
j_gene: TRBJ1-2
abundance: NA
v_gene: TRBV9
CDR3nt: TGTGCCAGCAGCGCCTTGACAGAGGGCTACACCTTC
CDR3aa: CASSALTEGYTF

d_gene: NA
j_gene: TRBJ1-1
abundance: NA
v_gene: TRBV5-1
CDR3nt: TGCGCCAGCAGCTTGGTGACAGGAGACACTGAAGCTTTCTTT
CDR3aa: CASSLVTGDTEAFF

d_gene: NA
j_gene: TRBJ1-2
abundance: once
v_gene: TRBV6-6
CDR3nt: TGTGCCAGCAGTCCCTCACAGCAGAACTATGGCTACACCTTC
CDR3aa: CASSPSQQNYGYTF

d_gene: TRBD2
j_gene: TRBJ2-5
abundance: NA
v_gene: TRBV18
CDR3nt: TGTGCCAGCTCACCAACCCCTAGCGGGGGGGCCGGGACCCAGTACTTC
CDR3aa: CASSPTPSGGAGTQYF

d_gene: NA
j_gene: TRBJ1-6
abundance: NA
v_gene: TRBV24-1
CDR3nt: TGTGCCACCAAGGGAGAGGGCCATTCACCCCTCCACTTT
CDR3aa: CATKGEGHSPLHF

d_gene: NA
j_gene: TRBJ2-1
abundance: NA
v_gene: TRBV10-2
CDR3nt: TGCGCCAGCAGTGCTAGCCGGGGAAGGAATGAGCAGTTCTTC
CDR3aa: CASSASRGRNEQFF

d_gene: NA
j_gene: TRBJ2-2
abundance: NA
v_gene: TRBV7-3
CDR3nt: TGTGCCAGCAGCTTAGGATGGGGTAACACCGGGGAGCTGTTTTTT
CDR3aa: CASSLGWGNTGELFF

d_gene: NA
j_gene: TRBJ1-1
abundance: few
v_gene: TRBV6-6
CDR3nt: TGTGCCAGCAGTTCTAGGGACAAAGCTTTCTTT
CDR3aa: CASSSRDKAFF

d_gene: NA
j_gene: TRBJ2-4
abundance: NA
v_gene: TRBV5-1
CDR3nt: TGCGCCAGCAGCTTGGAGGGGGGAGAGGACATTCAGTACTTC
CDR3aa: CASSLEGGEDIQYF

d_gene: TRBD1
j_gene: TRBJ2-5
abundance: many
v_gene: TRBV6-2/TRBV6-3
CDR3nt: TGTGCCAGCAGTTCTACAGGGGCAGAGACCCAGTACTTC
CDR3aa: CASSSTGAETQYF

d_gene: NA
j_gene: TRBJ1-2
abundance: NA
v_gene: TRBV3-1/TRBV3-2
CDR3nt: TGTGCCAGCAGCCCCTCCCCGGGGGCCGGGGGACTTTATGGCTACACCTTC
CDR3aa: CASSPSPGAGGLYGYTF

d_gene: NA
j_gene: TRBJ1-1
abundance: once
v_gene: TRBV5-1
CDR3nt: TGCGCCAGCAGCTTGGGGCTCGGGGAGGGAGGGACTGAAGCTTTCTTT
CDR3aa: CASSLGLGEGGTEAFF

d_gene: NA
j_gene: TRBJ1-4
abundance: NA
v_gene: TRBV18
CDR3nt: TGTGCCAGCTCACGAGGCATCGGGGGGCACACTAATGAAAAACTGTTTTTT
CDR3aa: CASSRGIGGHTNEKLFF

d_gene: TRBD1
j_gene: TRBJ2-1
abundance: NA
v_gene: TRBV7-9
CDR3nt: TGTGCCAGCAGCCCAGGGACAGGTGATAGGGATGAGCAGTTCTTC
CDR3aa: CASSPGTGDRDEQFF

d_gene: NA
j_gene: TRBJ1-2
abundance: once
v_gene: TRBV2
CDR3nt: TGTGCCAGCAGTGATAGGAGACAGGTTTTAAGCTATGGCTACACCTTC
CDR3aa: CASSDRRQVLSYGYTF

d_gene: TRBD1
j_gene: TRBJ1-1
abundance: NA
v_gene: TRBV5-8
CDR3nt: TGTGCCAGCAGACCCGAGCCAGGGGGGGAAGCTTTCTTT
CDR3aa: CASRPEPGGEAFF

d_gene: NA
j_gene: TRBJ1-1
abundance: NA
v_gene: TRBV12-2
CDR3nt: TGTGCAAGTCGCAACCGGGACTCAGGGACTGAAGCTTTCTTT
CDR3aa: CASRNRDSGTEAFF